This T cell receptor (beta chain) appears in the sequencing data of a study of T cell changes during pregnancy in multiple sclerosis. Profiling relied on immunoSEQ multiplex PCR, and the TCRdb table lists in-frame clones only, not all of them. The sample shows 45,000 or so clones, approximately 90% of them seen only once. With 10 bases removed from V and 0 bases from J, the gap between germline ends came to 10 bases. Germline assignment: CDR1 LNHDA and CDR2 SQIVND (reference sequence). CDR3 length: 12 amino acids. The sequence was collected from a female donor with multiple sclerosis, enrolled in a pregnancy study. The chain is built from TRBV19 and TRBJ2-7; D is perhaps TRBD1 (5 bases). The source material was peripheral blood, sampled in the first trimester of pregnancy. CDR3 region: CATRDPSYEQYF. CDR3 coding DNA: TGTGCCACCAGGGATCCCTCCTACGAGCAGTACTTC.